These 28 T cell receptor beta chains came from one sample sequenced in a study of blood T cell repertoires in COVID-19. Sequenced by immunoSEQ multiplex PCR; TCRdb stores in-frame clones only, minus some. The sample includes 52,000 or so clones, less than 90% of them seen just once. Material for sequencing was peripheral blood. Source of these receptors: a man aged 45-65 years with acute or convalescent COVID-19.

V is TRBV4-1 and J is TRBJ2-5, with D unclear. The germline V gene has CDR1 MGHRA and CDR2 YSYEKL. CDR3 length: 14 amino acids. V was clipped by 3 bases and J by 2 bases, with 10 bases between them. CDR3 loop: CASSHLWQQETQYF. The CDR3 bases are TGCGCCAGCAGCCACCTTTGGCAGCAAGAGACCCAGTACTTC.

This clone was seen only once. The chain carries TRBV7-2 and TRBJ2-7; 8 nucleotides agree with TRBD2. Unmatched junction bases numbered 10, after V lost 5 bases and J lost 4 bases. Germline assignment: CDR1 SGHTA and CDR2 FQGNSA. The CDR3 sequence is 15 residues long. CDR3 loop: CASSPGGREGYEQYF. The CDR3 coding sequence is TGTGCCAGCAGCCCCGGGGGCCGGGAGGGGTACGAGCAGTACTTC.

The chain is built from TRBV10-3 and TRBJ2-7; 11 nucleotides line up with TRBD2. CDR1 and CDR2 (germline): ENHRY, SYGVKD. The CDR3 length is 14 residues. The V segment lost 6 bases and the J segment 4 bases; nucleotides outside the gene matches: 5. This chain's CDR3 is CAISPGLAEYEQYF. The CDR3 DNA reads TGTGCCATCAGCCCGGGACTAGCGGAATACGAGCAGTACTTC.

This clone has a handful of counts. As DNA, the CDR3 is TGTGCCAGCAGGCGACGGACTAGCGGCATCAATGAGCAGTTCTTC. Its translation is CASRRRTSGINEQFF. The chain combines TRBV3-1 (or the pseudogene TRBV3-2) with TRBJ2-1; 10 nucleotides line up with TRBD2. The V gene end was trimmed by 6 bases and the J gene end by 6 bases; junction bases not matched to a gene: 8. Germline V gene data show CDR1 as LGHDT and CDR2 as YNNKEL (reference sequence). This CDR3 has 15 residues.

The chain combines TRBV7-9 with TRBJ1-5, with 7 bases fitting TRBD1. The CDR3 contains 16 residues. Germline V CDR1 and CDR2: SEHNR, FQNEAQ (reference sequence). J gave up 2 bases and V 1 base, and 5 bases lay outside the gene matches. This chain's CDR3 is CASSLDRGWGNQPQHF. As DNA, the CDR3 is TGTGCCAGCAGCTTAGACAGGGGCTGGGGCAATCAGCCCCAGCATTTT. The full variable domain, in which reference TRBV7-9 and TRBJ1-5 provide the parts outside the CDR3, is DTGVSQNPRHKITKRGQNVTFRCDPISEHNRLYWYRQTLGQGPEFLTYFQNEAQLEKSRLLSDRFSAERPKGSFSTLEIQRTEQGDSAMYLCASSLDRGWGNQPQHFGDGTRLSIL.

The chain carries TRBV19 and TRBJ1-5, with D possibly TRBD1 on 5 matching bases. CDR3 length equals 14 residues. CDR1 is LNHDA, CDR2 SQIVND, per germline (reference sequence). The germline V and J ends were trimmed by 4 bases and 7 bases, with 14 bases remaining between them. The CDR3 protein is CASSSQGEGQPQHF. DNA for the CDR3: TGTGCCAGTAGTAGCCAAGGGGAGGGGCAGCCCCAGCATTTT.

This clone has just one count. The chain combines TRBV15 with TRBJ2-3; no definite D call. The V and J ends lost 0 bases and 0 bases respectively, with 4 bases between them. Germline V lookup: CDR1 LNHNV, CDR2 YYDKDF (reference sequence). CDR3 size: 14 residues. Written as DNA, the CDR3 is TGTGCCACCAGCAGAGATCATAGCACAGATACGCAGTATTTT. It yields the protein CATSRDHSTDTQYF.

CDR3 in amino acids: CASSLVPSSYNEQFF. The DNA for the CDR3 is TGTGCCAGCAGCTTAGTCCCCAGCTCCTACAATGAGCAGTTCTTC. The rearrangement joins TRBV7-9 to TRBJ2-1; no clear D gene. Germline-derived CDR1 and CDR2 are SEHNR and FQNEAQ (reference sequence). V gave up 1 base and J gave up 0 bases, with 7 bases separating them. This CDR3 contains 15 residues.

CDR3 DNA sequence: TGTGCCAGCTCACCGAGCGCGTTGCGGGGCTACACCTTC. Its translation is CASSPSALRGYTF. The chain joins TRBV18 to TRBJ1-2; D is unclear. CDR3 length: 13 amino acids. Germline CDR1 is KGHSH and CDR2 is LQKENI. The germline V and J ends were trimmed by 3 bases and 8 bases, with 13 bases remaining between them.

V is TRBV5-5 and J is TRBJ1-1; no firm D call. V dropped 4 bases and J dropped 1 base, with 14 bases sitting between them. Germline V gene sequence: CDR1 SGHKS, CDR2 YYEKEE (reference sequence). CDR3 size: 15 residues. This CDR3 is CASSHSSGRNTEAFF. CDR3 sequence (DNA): TGTGCCAGCAGCCATTCATCAGGAAGGAACACTGAAGCTTTCTTT.

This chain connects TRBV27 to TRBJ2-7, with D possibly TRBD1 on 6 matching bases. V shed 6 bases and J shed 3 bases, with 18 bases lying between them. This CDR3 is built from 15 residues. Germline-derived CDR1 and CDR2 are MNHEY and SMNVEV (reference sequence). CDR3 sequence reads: CASSRRTVYFYEQYF. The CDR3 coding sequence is TGTGCCAGCAGCCGACGGACAGTTTATTTCTACGAGCAGTACTTC.

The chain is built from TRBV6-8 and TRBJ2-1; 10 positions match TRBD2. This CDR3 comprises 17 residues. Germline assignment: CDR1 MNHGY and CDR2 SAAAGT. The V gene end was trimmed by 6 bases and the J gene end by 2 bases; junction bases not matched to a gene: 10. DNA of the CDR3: TGTGCCAGCAGCCGCCGGACTAGCGGAGGCCCCTACAATGAGCAGTTCTTC. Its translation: CASSRRTSGGPYNEQFF.

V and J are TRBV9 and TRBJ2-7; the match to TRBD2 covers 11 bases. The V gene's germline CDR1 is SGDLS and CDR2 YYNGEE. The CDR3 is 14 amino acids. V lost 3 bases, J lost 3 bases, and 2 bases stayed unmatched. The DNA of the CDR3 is TGTGCCAGCAGCGAGGGACTAGCGGTCTACGAGCAGTACTTC. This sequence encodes CASSEGLAVYEQYF.

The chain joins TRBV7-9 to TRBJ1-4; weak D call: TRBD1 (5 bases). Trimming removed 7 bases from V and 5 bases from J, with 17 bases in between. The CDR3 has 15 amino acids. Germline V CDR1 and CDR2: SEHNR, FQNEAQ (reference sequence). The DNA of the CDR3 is TGTGCCAGCACCTCATCTGGGGCTGCCAATGAAAAACTGTTTTTT. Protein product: CASTSSGAANEKLFF.

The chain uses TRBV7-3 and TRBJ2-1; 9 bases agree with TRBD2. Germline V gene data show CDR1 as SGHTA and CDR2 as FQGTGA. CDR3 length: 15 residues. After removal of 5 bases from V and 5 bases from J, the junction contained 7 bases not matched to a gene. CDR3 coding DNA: TGTGCCAGCAGCCCGGGACTAGCCTATAACAATGAGCAGTTCTTC. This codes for CASSPGLAYNNEQFF.

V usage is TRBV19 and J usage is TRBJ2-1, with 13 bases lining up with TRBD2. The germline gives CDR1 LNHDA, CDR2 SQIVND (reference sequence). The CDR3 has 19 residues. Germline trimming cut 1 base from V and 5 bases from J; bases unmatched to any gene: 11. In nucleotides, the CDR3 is TGTGCCAGTAGTATAGGGGCCCATGGACTAGCGGGAGTAAACAATGAGCAGTTCTTC. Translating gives CASSIGAHGLAGVNNEQFF.

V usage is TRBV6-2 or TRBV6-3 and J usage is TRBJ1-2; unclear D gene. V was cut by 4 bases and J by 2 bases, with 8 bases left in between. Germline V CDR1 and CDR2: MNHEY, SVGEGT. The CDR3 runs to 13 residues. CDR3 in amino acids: CASSFTENYGYTF. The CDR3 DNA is TGTGCCAGCAGTTTTACGGAGAACTATGGCTACACCTTC.

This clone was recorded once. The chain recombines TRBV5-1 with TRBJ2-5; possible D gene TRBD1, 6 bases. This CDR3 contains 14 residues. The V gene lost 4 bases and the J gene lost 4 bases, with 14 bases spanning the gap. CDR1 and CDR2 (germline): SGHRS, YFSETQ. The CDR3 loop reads CASSTGRGGETQYF. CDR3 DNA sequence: TGCGCCAGCAGCACGGGCAGGGGTGGAGAGACCCAGTACTTC.

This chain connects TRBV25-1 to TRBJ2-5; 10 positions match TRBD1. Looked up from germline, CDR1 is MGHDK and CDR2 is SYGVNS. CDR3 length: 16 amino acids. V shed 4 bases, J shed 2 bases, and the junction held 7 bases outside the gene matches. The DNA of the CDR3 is TGTGCCAGCAGTGGCTGGGACAGGGGAGGGCAAGAGACCCAGTACTTC. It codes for CASSGWDRGGQETQYF. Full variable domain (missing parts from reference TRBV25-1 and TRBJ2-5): EADIYQTPRYLVIGTGKKITLECSQTMGHDKMYWYQQDPGMELHLIHYSYGVNSTEKGDLSSESTVSRIRTEHFPLTLESARPSHTSQYLCASSGWDRGGQETQYFGPGTRLLVL.

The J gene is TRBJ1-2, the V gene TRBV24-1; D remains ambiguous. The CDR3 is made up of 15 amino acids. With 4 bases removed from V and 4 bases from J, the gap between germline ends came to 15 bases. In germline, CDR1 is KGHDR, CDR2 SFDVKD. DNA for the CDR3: TGTGCCACCAGTGACAACATTCAAGGAGTCTATGGCTACACCTTC. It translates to CATSDNIQGVYGYTF.

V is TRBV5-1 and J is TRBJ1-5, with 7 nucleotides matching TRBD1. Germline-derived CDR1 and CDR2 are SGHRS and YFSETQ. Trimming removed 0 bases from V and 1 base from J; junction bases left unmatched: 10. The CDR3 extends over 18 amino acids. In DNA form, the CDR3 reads TGCGCCAGCAGCTTGGAGCCACAGGGGCCCGAAAGCAATCAGCCCCAGCATTTT. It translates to CASSLEPQGPESNQPQHF.

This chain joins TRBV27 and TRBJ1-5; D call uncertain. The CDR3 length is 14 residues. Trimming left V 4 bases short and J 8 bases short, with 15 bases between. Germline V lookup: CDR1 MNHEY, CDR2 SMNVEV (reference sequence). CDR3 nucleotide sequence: TGTGCCAGCAGTTCTCGCGGGCCCTTAGAGCCCCAGCATTTT. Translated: CASSSRGPLEPQHF.

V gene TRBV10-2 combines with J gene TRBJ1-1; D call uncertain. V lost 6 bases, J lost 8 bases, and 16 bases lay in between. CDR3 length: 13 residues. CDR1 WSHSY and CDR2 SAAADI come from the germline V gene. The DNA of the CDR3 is TGCGCCAGCAGCGACGGGGAACACCTAGAAGCTTTCTTT. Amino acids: CASSDGEHLEAFF.

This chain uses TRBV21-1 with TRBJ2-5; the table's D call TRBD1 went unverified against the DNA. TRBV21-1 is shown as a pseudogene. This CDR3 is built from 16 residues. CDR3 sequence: CASNNRGQYLQETQYF. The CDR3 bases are TGTGCCAGCAATAACCGGGGACAATACCTCCAAGAGACCCAGTACTTC.

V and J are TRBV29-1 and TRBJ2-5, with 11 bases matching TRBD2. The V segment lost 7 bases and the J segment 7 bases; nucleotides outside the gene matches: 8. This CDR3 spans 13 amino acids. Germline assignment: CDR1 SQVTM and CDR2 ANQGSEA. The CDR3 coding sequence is TGCAGCGCTATACTAGCGGGGGTTGGGACCCAGTACTTC. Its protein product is CSAILAGVGTQYF.

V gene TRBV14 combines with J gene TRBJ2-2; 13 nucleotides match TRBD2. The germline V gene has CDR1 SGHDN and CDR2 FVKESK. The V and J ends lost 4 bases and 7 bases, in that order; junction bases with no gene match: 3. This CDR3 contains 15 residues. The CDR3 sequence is CASSPRLAGGGELFF. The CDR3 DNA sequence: TGTGCCAGCAGCCCCCGACTAGCGGGGGGCGGGGAGCTGTTTTTT. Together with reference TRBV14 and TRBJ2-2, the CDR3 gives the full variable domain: EAGVTQFPSHSVIEKGQTVTLRCDPISGHDNLYWYRRVMGKEIKFLLHFVKESKQDESGMPNNRFLAERTGGTYSTLKVQPAELEDSGVYFCASSPRLAGGGELFFGEGSRLTVL.

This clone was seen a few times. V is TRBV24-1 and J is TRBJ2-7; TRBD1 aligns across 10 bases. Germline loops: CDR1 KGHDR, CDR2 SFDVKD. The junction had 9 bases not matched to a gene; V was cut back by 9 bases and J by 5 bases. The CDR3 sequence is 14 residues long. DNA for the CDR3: TGTGCCACCTCTGAGGGACAGGGGTTCAACGAGCAGTACTTC. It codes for CATSEGQGFNEQYF.

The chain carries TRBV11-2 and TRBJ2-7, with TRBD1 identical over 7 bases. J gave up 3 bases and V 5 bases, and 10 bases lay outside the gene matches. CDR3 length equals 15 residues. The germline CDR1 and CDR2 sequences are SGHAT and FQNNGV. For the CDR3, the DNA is TGTGCCAGCAGCCCCCGGGACAGTCCACTCTACGAGCAGTACTTC. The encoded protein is CASSPRDSPLYEQYF.